This TCR beta chain came from a study of T cell repertoires in cytomegalovirus infection. Study-level information: Recently identified HLA-C-restricted CMV epitopes were among the peptides used. General study points: The study found HLA-C-restricted CMV-specific TCR beta clonotypes dominating the ex vivo response. Carriers of CMV plus the relevant HLA were identified by cumulative public TCR beta family frequency.

TCRdb re-called the reads with MiXCR, one entry per CDR3 protein. Here the sample spans 70,000 to 85,000 distinct CDR3 sequences, approximately 39% being singletons. This clonotype has a single count. Its antigen is as yet unknown. Sequencing used CD8+ T cells from cultured PBMCs, obtained from culture after CMV antigen stimulation. The sequence was collected from a human donor in good health (CMV status not recorded). Some clones in this sample may be carry-over from other donors' samples.

The CDR3 sequence: CASTDPRGTNTGELFF. The CDR3 DNA sequence: TGTGCCAGCACCGACCCCAGGGGGACGAACACCGGGGAGCTGTTTTTT. The rearrangement uses TRBV28 and TRBJ2-2, with 7 bases identical to TRBD1. The junction had 8 bases not matched to a gene; V was cut back by 7 bases and J by 0 bases. The CDR3 is 16 residues long. Germline V gene lookup returns CDR1 MDHEN and CDR2 SYDVKM.